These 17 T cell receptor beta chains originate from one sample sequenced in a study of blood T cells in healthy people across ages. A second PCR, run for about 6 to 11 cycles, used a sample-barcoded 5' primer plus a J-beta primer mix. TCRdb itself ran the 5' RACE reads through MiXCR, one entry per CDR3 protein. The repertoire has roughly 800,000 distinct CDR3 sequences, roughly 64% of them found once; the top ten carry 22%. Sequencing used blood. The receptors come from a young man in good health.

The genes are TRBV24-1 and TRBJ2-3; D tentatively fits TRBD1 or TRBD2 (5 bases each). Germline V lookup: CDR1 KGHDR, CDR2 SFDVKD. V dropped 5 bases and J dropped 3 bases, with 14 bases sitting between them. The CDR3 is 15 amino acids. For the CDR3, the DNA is TGTGCCACCAGTGGTGAGGGGTTGGATACAGATACGCAGTATTTT. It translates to CATSGEGLDTDTQYF.

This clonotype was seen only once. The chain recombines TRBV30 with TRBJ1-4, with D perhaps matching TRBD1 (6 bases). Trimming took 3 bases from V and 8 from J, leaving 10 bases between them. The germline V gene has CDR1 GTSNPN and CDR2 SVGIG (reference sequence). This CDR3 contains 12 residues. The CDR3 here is CAWSQGQEKLFF. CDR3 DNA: TGTGCCTGGAGCCAGGGGCAGGAAAAACTGTTTTTT.

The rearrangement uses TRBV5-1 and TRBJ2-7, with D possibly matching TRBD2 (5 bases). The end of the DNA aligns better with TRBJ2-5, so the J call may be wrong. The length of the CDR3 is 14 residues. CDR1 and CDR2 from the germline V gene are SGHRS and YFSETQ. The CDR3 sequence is CASSLQEAKETQYF. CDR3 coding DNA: TGCGCCAGCAGCTTGCAGGAGGCCAAGGAGACCCAGTACTTC.

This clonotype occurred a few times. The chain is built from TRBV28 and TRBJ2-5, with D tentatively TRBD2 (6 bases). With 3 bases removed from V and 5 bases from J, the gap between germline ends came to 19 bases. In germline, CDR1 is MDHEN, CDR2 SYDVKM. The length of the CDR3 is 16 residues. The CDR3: CASSFRSSGRSETQYF. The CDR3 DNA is TGTGCCAGCAGTTTCCGGTCGTCTGGGAGGTCCGAGACCCAGTACTTC.

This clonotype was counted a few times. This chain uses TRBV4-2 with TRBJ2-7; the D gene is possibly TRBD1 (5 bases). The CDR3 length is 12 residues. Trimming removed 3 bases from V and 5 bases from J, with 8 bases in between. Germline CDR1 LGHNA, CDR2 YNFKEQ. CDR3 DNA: TGTGCCAGCAGCCACGACAGAGACGAGCAGTACTTC. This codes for CASSHDRDEQYF.

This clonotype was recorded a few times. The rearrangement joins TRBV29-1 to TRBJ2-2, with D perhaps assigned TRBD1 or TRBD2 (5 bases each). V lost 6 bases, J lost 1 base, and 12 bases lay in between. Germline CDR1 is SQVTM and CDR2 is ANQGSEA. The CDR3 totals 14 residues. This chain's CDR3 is CSVAGTGNTGELFF. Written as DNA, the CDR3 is TGCAGCGTGGCCGGGACGGGGAACACCGGGGAGCTGTTTTTT.

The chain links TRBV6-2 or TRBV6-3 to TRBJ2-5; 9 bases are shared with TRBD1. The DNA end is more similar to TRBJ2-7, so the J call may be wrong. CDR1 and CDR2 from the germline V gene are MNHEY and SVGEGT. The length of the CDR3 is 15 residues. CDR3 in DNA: TGTGCCAGCAGGCTTCCGGGACAGGGAGGTTTCGAGCAGTACTTC. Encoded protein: CASRLPGQGGFEQYF.

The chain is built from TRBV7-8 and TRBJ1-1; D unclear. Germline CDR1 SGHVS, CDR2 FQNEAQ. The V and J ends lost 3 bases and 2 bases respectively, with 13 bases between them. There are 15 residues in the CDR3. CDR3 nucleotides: TGTGCCAGCAGCTTCTCTTCGGTTCGCAACACTGAAGCTTTCTTT. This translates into CASSFSSVRNTEAFF.

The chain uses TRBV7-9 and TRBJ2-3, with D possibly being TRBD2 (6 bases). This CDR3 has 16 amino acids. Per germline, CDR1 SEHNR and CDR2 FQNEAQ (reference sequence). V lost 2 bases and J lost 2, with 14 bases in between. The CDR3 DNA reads TGTGCCAGCAGCTTACGTGCTAGCGCCATCACAGATACGCAGTATTTT. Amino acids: CASSLRASAITDTQYF.

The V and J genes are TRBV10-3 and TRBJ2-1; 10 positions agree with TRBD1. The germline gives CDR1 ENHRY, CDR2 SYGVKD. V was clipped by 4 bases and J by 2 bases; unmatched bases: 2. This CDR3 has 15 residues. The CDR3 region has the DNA TGTGCCATCAGTGCGGACAGGGGGGCCTACAATGAGCAGTTCTTC. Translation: CAISADRGAYNEQFF.

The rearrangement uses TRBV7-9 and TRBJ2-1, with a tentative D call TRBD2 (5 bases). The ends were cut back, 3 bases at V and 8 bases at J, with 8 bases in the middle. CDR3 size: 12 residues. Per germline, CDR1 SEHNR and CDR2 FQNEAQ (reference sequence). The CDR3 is CASSFFSDEQFF. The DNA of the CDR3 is TGTGCCAGCAGCTTCTTTAGCGATGAGCAGTTCTTC. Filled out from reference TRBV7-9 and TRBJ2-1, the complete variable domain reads DTGVSQNPRHKITKRGQNVTFRCDPISEHNRLYWYRQTLGQGPEFLTYFQNEAQLEKSRLLSDRFSAERPKGSFSTLEIQRTEQGDSAMYLCASSFFSDEQFFGPGTRLTVL.

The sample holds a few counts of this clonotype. CDR3 in amino acids: CASSPLAVEQYF. Written as DNA, the CDR3 is TGTGCCAGCAGCCCCCTCGCCGTGGAGCAGTACTTC. V gene TRBV7-9 combines with J gene TRBJ2-7; D gene uncertain. The germline V and J ends were trimmed by 5 bases and 7 bases, with 12 bases remaining between them. Germline V CDR1 and CDR2: SEHNR, FQNEAQ (reference sequence). The CDR3 extends over 12 amino acids.

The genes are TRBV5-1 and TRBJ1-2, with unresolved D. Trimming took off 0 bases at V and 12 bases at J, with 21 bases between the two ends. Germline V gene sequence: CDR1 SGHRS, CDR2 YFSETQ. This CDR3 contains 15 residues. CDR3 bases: TGCGCCAGCAGCTTGGTCAACAGCCTCGAACTTCCCCACACCTTC. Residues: CASSLVNSLELPHTF. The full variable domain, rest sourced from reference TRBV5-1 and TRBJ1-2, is KAGVTQTPRYLIKTRGQQVTLSCSPISGHRSVSWYQQTPGQGLQFLFEYFSETQRNKGNFPGRFSGRQFSNSRSEMNVSTLELGDSALYLCASSLVNSLELPHTFGSGTRLTVV.

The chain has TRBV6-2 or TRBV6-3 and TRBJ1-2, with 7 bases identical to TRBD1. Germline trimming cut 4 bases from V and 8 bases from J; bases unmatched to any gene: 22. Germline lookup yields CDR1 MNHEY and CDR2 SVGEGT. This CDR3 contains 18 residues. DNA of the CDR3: TGTGCCAGCAGTTTGACCTTCCGGGACAGCTCCCTTTCGGAGGGCTACACCTTC. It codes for CASSLTFRDSSLSEGYTF.

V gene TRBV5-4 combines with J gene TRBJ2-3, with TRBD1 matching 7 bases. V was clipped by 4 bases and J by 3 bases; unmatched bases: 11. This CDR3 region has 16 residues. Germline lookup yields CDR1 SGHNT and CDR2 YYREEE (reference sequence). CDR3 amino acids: CASSPDRPSQTDTQYF. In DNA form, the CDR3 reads TGTGCCAGCAGCCCGGACAGGCCCAGTCAGACAGATACGCAGTATTTT.

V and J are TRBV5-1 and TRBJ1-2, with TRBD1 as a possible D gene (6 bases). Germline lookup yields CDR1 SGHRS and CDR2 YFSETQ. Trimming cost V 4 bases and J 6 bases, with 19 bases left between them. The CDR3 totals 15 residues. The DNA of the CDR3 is TGCGCCAGCAGCCGCGGACAGCCCCCCGACCATGGCTACACCTTC. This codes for CASSRGQPPDHGYTF.

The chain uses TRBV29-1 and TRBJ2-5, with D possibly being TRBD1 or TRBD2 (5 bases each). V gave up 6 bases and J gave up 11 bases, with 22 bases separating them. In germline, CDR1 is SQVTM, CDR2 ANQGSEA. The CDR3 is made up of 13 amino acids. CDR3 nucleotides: TGCAGCGTCGCCCCGGGACCAAGTACGGGGCAGTACTTC. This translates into CSVAPGPSTGQYF.